This TCR beta chain was recovered during a study of patients and donors after allogeneic stem cell transplantation. CDR3 length equals 19 residues. Trimming at V came to 1 base and at J to 7 bases, leaving 16 bases not matched to a gene. Germline V gene data show CDR1 as SGHAT and CDR2 as FQNNGV. MiXCR, run by TCRdb on the RT-PCR reads, gives a single entry per CDR3 protein. This sample has fewer than 200,000 distinct CDR3 sequences; about 32% occur once, and the top ten carry roughly 3%. The chain combines TRBV11-2 with TRBJ2-1; TRBD2 agrees at 10 bases. This TCR came from a human donor who was either an allogeneic HSCT recipient or a stem cell or donor lymphocyte infusion donor (not recorded which). It is not recorded whose cells these are; they may come from a transplant donor. Input material: blood, either unsorted or a sorted T cell fraction (not recorded which). CDR3 region: CASSLGFPTSGPMLNEQFF. The CDR3, as DNA: TGTGCCAGCAGCTTAGGGTTCCCGACTAGCGGGCCCATGTTGAATGAGCAGTTCTTC.